The present T cell receptor beta chain was sequenced within a study of somatic mutations in cytotoxic T cells in rheumatoid arthritis. TCRdb's copy holds only in-frame clones and misses some; the assay was immunoSEQ multiplex PCR. The sample yields more than 20,000 clones, about 80% seen once. The length of the CDR3 is 11 residues. The germline V gene encodes CDR1 ENHRY and CDR2 SYGVKD. With 3 bases removed from V and 8 bases from J, the gap between germline ends came to 7 bases. Sequenced sample: CD8+ T cells sorted from blood. The TCR was taken from a man aged 45 to 65 in good health. The V and J genes are TRBV10-3 and TRBJ1-2; D is ambiguous. The chain's CDR3 is CAISDPGGYTF. In nucleotides, the CDR3 is TGTGCCATCAGTGATCCGGGAGGCTACACCTTC.